Included here is one T cell receptor (beta chain) sequence, with context. Profiled with immunoSEQ multiplex PCR; TCRdb holds only in-frame clones, not every one. Among 350,000 to 450,000 clones, over 75% were seen once, and the ten largest hold 5% to 8%. The data are from a study of control samples from healthy donors and cancer patients. The CDR3 has 14 residues. V shed 3 bases and J shed 6 bases, with 12 bases lying between them. Germline CDR1 SGHTA, CDR2 FQGTGA. The sequenced material came from PBMCs. This TCR was recovered from a man aged 35-49 years with head and neck cancer. V gene TRBV7-3 combines with J gene TRBJ2-1, with D possibly TRBD1 on 5 matching bases. The CDR3 here is CASSFTRDRNEQFF. For the CDR3, the DNA is TGTGCCAGCAGCTTTACCAGGGATCGCAATGAGCAGTTCTTC.